These 26 T cell receptor beta chains share one sample of origin, sequenced in a study of human T cells and chemical hapten exposure. Via MiXCR, TCRdb re-called the RACE reads, giving one row per CDR3 protein. Among roughly 60,000 distinct CDR3 sequences listed, around 12% were seen once. Time point reported: patch test 3, about 24 weeks after DPC sensitization. Indicated treatment: therapeutic diphenylcyclopropenone sensitization with weekly scalp DPC. Sequencing used whole blood, obtained in connection with sensitization to the hapten diphenylcyclopropenone (DPC). The origin of the receptors is a man younger than 40 with alopecia areata. Some clones in this sample may be carry-over from other donors' samples.

This chain uses TRBV6-5 with TRBJ2-5; D remains ambiguous. The germline V gene encodes CDR1 MNHEY and CDR2 SVGAGI. The CDR3 totals 11 residues. With 6 bases removed from V and 2 bases from J, the gap between germline ends came to 4 bases. The CDR3, as DNA: TGTGCCAGCAGCCAACAAGAGACCCAGTACTTC. Its protein product is CASSQQETQYF.

This clonotype was counted between two and nine times. This chain uses TRBV6-1 with TRBJ2-5; possible D gene TRBD2, 6 bases. The CDR3 contains 17 residues. Per germline, CDR1 MNHNS and CDR2 SASEGT. V lost 4 bases and J lost 4, with 22 bases in between. CDR3 sequence (DNA): TGTGCCAGCAGTGTTCCCATAAAGGGTATGGAGGGAGAGACCCAGTACTTC. It codes for CASSVPIKGMEGETQYF.

The V and J genes are TRBV7-8 and TRBJ1-4; D remains unclear. There are 14 residues in the CDR3. The germline V gene encodes CDR1 SGHVS and CDR2 FQNEAQ. Trimming removed 4 bases at V and 0 bases at J, with 6 bases between. The CDR3 sequence: CASSYRPTNEKLFF. DNA for the CDR3: TGTGCCAGCAGCTACCGACCAACTAATGAAAAACTGTTTTTT.

This clonotype came up many times. The chain links TRBV19 to TRBJ2-1, with TRBD1 matching over 10 bases. The CDR3 runs to 12 residues. CDR1 and CDR2 from the germline V gene are LNHDA and SQIVND (reference sequence). Trimming cost V 9 bases and J 9 bases; bases outside gene matches: 5. The CDR3 region is CASGQGGGEQFF. In nucleotides, the CDR3 is TGTGCCAGCGGACAGGGGGGCGGTGAGCAGTTCTTC.

The chain recombines TRBV20-1 with TRBJ2-7; TRBD1 matches at 10 bases. V trimming: 3 bases; J trimming: 2 bases; junction bases outside the gene matches: 4. In germline, CDR1 is DFQATT, CDR2 SNEGSKA (reference sequence). The CDR3 spans 14 residues. The CDR3 region is CSARDRGYPYEQYF. CDR3 coding DNA: TGCAGTGCTAGGGACAGGGGGTATCCCTACGAGCAGTACTTC.

This clonotype has ten or more counts. The V call is TRBV4-3, the J call TRBJ2-5; maybe TRBD1 (6 bases). The germline gives CDR1 LGHNA, CDR2 YSLEER. The V and J ends lost 5 bases and 5 bases respectively, with 15 bases between them. The CDR3 consists of 14 residues. CDR3 residues: CASSTRTAPETQYF. In nucleotides, the CDR3 is TGCGCCAGCAGCACCCGGACAGCCCCGGAGACCCAGTACTTC.

This clonotype was detected ten times or more. The chain links TRBV29-1 to TRBJ1-1; 9 bases map to TRBD1. The CDR3 is made up of 13 amino acids. CDR1 SQVTM and CDR2 ANQGSEA come from the germline V gene. Trimming at V came to 5 bases and at J to 4 bases, leaving 5 bases not matched to a gene. The CDR3 spells CSVCGQGSTEAFF. The CDR3 nucleotides are TGCAGCGTTTGTGGACAGGGGAGCACTGAAGCTTTCTTT.

This clonotype was seen more than once but under ten times. This sequence joins TRBV19 and TRBJ1-5, with D uncertain. V was cut by 3 bases and J by 0 bases, with 9 bases left in between. Per the germline V gene, CDR1 is LNHDA and CDR2 is SQIVND (reference sequence). There are 15 residues in the CDR3. The CDR3 DNA follows: TGTGCCAGTAGTATCTACAGCTATAGCAATCAGCCCCAGCATTTT. It encodes CASSIYSYSNQPQHF.

This clonotype has a count of ten or more. The rearrangement joins TRBV7-9 to TRBJ1-6; tentative D call: TRBD1 (6 bases). The CDR3 runs 15 residues. From germline, CDR1 is SEHNR and CDR2 FQNEAQ (reference sequence). V lost 5 bases to trimming and J lost 10 bases, with 18 bases between them. CDR3 sequence: CASSAGQGTQSPLHF. CDR3 in DNA: TGTGCCAGCAGCGCTGGTCAGGGGACGCAGTCACCCCTCCACTTT.

This clonotype occurred a few times. The genes are TRBV20-1 and TRBJ2-7; a weak D match, TRBD2 (6 bases). V was clipped by 1 base and J by 4 bases, with 14 bases between them. The CDR3 extends over 14 amino acids. Germline CDR1 and CDR2: DFQATT and SNEGSKA (reference sequence). The CDR3 sequence is CSARVPGVQYEQYF. CDR3 nucleotide sequence: TGCAGTGCTAGAGTCCCGGGGGTCCAATACGAGCAGTACTTC.

This clonotype showed up many times. The genes are TRBV3-1 and TRBJ1-5; D gene unclear. This CDR3 is 14 amino acids long. V was cut by 3 bases and J by 1 base, with 7 bases left in between. CDR1 is LGHDT, CDR2 YNNKEL, per germline (reference sequence). Here the CDR3 reads CASSQGLSNQPQHF. Written as DNA, the CDR3 is TGTGCCAGCAGCCAGGGTTTGAGCAATCAGCCCCAGCATTTT.

This clonotype was seen repeatedly, ten times or more. V and J are TRBV7-6 and TRBJ2-1; TRBD1 agrees at 11 bases. Germline CDR1 and CDR2: SGHVS and FNYEAQ. The CDR3 loop spans 16 amino acids. V was clipped by 2 bases and J by 4 bases; unmatched bases: 4. The CDR3 here is CASSLTGTGGYNEQFF. In DNA form, the CDR3 reads TGTGCCAGCAGCTTAACCGGGACAGGGGGTTACAATGAGCAGTTCTTC.

This clonotype was detected many times. The rearrangement joins TRBV6-5 to TRBJ2-7, with D perhaps matching TRBD1 or TRBD2 (7 bases each). Germline values: CDR1 MNHEY, CDR2 SVGAGI. The V end was cut by 0 bases, the J end by 4 bases, with 13 bases between. The CDR3 is made up of 15 amino acids. This CDR3 reads CASSYSIRGGYEQYF. CDR3 DNA sequence: TGTGCCAGCAGTTACTCGATCAGGGGGGGTTACGAGCAGTACTTC.

In this sample, this clonotype turned up many times. The V and J genes are TRBV30 and TRBJ1-5; maybe TRBD1 (5 bases). Trimming shortened V by 5 bases and J by 7 bases, and 24 bases separated the two germline ends. The CDR3 is 16 amino acids. Germline V gene data show CDR1 as GTSNPN and CDR2 as SVGIG (reference sequence). CDR3 sequence: CAWSSRASAGRQPQHF. The CDR3 DNA follows: TGTGCCTGGTCCTCCCGGGCCTCCGCGGGGCGGCAGCCCCAGCATTTT.

This clonotype showed up many times. The rearrangement links TRBV9 to TRBJ2-1; TRBD2 might be the D (6 bases). The germline V gene encodes CDR1 SGDLS and CDR2 YYNGEE. The CDR3 sequence is 15 residues long. Trimming pared 2 bases from V and 0 bases from J, leaving 9 bases between. Written as DNA, the CDR3 is TGTGCCAGCAGCGTGCGGGGTAGCTCCTACAATGAGCAGTTCTTC. Residues: CASSVRGSSYNEQFF.

This clonotype showed up just a few times. The V call is TRBV12-3 or TRBV12-4, the J call TRBJ1-5; D is unclear. Trimming stripped 5 bases from V and 8 bases from J, with 22 bases between. The CDR3 runs 16 residues. The CDR3 reads CASSPLLGPRKKPQHF. The DNA of the CDR3 is TGTGCCAGCAGTCCCCTGCTAGGGCCCCGCAAGAAGCCCCAGCATTTT.

Points on this clonotype: One end of the junction is discordant with germline, which a read error may explain. This chain joins TRBV7-2 and TRBJ2-1; 7 bases agree with TRBD1. Germline values: CDR1 SGHTA, CDR2 FQGNSA. The CDR3 loop spans 14 amino acids. The CDR3 DNA reads as TGTGCCATCAGCACCGTCGGACAGGCCAATGAGCAGTTCTTC. It encodes CAISTVGQANEQFF.

The chain is built from TRBV7-2 and TRBJ2-2; 7 bases are shared with TRBD2. Germline CDR1 and CDR2: SGHTA and FQGNSA. With 6 bases clipped from V and 9 bases from J, the junction kept 4 bases outside the gene matches. The CDR3 sequence is 12 residues long. The CDR3 here is CASSRGGRELFF. CDR3 DNA sequence: TGTGCCAGCAGTCGGGGAGGGCGGGAGCTGTTTTTT.

The chain employs TRBV6-1 and TRBJ2-1; D unclear. The CDR3 spans 15 residues. Trimming stripped 4 bases from V and 10 bases from J, with 20 bases between. Germline CDR1 and CDR2: MNHNS and SASEGT. DNA for the CDR3: TGTGCCAGCAGTGCTGTTAACCTTGGAACCGTGGAGCAGTTCTTC. This encodes CASSAVNLGTVEQFF.

This clonotype was counted a few times. The rearrangement joins TRBV3-1 to TRBJ1-5; TRBD1 matches 7 bases. Germline V gene data show CDR1 as LGHDT and CDR2 as YNNKEL (reference sequence). Germline trimming cut 3 bases from V and 6 bases from J; bases unmatched to any gene: 11. The CDR3 is 16 residues long. CDR3 DNA sequence: TGTGCCAGCAGCCACTCCACCGAGGGGGCGAGTCAGCCCCAGCATTTT. Its protein is CASSHSTEGASQPQHF. Variable domain in full (rest from reference TRBV3-1 and TRBJ1-5): DTAVSQTPKYLVTQMGNDKSIKCEQNLGHDTMYWYKQDSKKFLKIMFSYNNKELIINETVPNRFSPKSPDKAHLNLHINSLELGDSAVYFCASSHSTEGASQPQHFGDGTRLSIL.

At least ten counts were recorded for this clonotype. The CDR3 here is CATSRLLRNGYTF. The CDR3 coding sequence is TGTGCCACCAGCCGCCTTCTGAGGAATGGCTACACCTTC. The chain combines TRBV15 with TRBJ1-2; D gene ambiguous. The V end was cut by 5 bases, the J end by 6 bases, with 13 bases between. The CDR3 covers 13 residues. CDR1 LNHNV and CDR2 YYDKDF come from the germline V gene (reference sequence).

In its sample, this clonotype was seen many times. The chain couples TRBV7-9 to TRBJ1-6; 8 nucleotides match TRBD1. J gave up 4 bases and V 5 bases, and 13 bases lay outside the gene matches. Germline assignment: CDR1 SEHNR and CDR2 FQNEAQ (reference sequence). CDR3 length equals 18 residues. CDR3 nucleotides: TGTGCCAGCAGCCGCCGGACAGGGAGAATTAATTATAATTCACCCCTCCACTTT. This gives the protein CASSRRTGRINYNSPLHF.

This clonotype was seen repeatedly, ten times or more. The CDR3 sequence is CASREGTGHTIYF. The CDR3 bases are TGTGCCAGCAGGGAGGGGACAGGTCACACCATATATTTT. The V and J genes are TRBV2 and TRBJ1-3; 8 bases match TRBD1. CDR3 length: 13 amino acids. Germline V gene sequence: CDR1 SNHLY, CDR2 FYNNEI. Unmatched junction bases numbered 6, after V lost 6 bases and J lost 8 bases.

This clonotype was recorded at least ten times. The CDR3 DNA reads as TGCAGCGTTGAAAAGGGACTTGAGCAGTTCTTC. This codes for CSVEKGLEQFF. The genes are TRBV29-1 and TRBJ2-1, with D possibly being TRBD2 (6 bases). Trimming removed 2 bases from V and 9 bases from J, with 8 bases in between. The V gene's germline CDR1 is SQVTM and CDR2 ANQGSEA. The CDR3 is 11 amino acids.

This clonotype was detected a few times. V is TRBV29-1 and J is TRBJ1-1, with a tentative D call TRBD1 (5 bases). The CDR3 loop spans 13 amino acids. The V and J ends lost 3 bases and 0 bases respectively, with 8 bases between them. Per germline, CDR1 SQVTM and CDR2 ANQGSEA. The CDR3 region is CSVEGGMNTEAFF. DNA of the CDR3: TGCAGCGTTGAGGGGGGGATGAACACTGAAGCTTTCTTT.

At least ten counts were recorded for this clonotype. One junction end disagrees with the germline gene, perhaps due to a read error. The rearrangement joins TRBV12-3 or TRBV12-4 to TRBJ1-5, with D perhaps matching TRBD1 (5 bases). The CDR3 consists of 17 residues. Written as DNA, the CDR3 is TGTGCCAGCAGGACTGGACGGACATATAGTGGCAATCAGCCTCAGCATTTT. Encoded protein: CASRTGRTYSGNQPQHF.